This T cell receptor beta chain derives from a study of blood T cell repertoires in COVID-19. The study recruited people aged roughly 18 to 95 years across approximately 23 US areas. For recovered donors of Cohort 3, there were two negative PCRs, clearance, or symptom resolution. Produced via immunoSEQ multiplex PCR; TCRdb's table is partial and in-frame only. The sample has fewer than 350,000 clones; 85% are singletons. Germline lookup yields CDR1 LGHDT and CDR2 YNNKEL (reference sequence). Trimming stripped 5 bases from V and 7 bases from J, with 20 bases between. CDR3 length equals 15 residues. The sequence came from a woman aged 45-65 years who had recovered from COVID-19. The source material was PBMCs or T cells enriched from blood (not recorded which). V is TRBV3-1 (or the pseudogene TRBV3-2) and J is TRBJ1-2, with a possible D match to TRBD1 (5 bases). The CDR3 protein is CASSGRRAGLGGYTF. The CDR3 bases are TGTGCCAGCAGCGGCCGCAGGGCCGGACTAGGTGGCTACACCTTC.